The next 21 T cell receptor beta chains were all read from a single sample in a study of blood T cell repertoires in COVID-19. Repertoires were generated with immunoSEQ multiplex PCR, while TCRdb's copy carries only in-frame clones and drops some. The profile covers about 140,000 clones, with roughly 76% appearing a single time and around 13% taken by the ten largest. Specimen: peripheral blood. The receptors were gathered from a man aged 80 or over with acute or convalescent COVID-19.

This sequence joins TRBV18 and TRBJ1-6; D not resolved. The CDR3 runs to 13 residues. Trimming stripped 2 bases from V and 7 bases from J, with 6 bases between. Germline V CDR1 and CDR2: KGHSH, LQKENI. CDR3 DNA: TGTGCCAGCTCACCAAGCGACAATTCACCCCTCCACTTT. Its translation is CASSPSDNSPLHF.

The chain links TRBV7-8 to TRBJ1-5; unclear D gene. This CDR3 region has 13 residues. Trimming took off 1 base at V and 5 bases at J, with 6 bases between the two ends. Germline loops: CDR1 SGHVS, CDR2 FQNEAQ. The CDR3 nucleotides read TGTGCCAGCAGCTTAGGGCAGTATCAGCCCCAGCATTTT. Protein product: CASSLGQYQPQHF. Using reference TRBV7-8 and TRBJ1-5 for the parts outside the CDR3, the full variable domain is GAGVSQSPRYKVAKRGQDVALRCDPISGHVSLFWYQQALGQGPEFLTYFQNEAQLDKSGLPSDRFFAERPEGSVSTLKIQRTQQEDSAVYLCASSLGQYQPQHFGDGTRLSIL.

CDR3 nucleotides: TGTGCCAGTAGTATGGGGGGTCAGCCCCAGCATTTT. The encoded protein is CASSMGGQPQHF. The chain is built from TRBV19 and TRBJ1-5; perhaps TRBD1 as D (5 bases). CDR1 and CDR2 (germline): LNHDA, SQIVND (reference sequence). Trimming removed 3 bases from V and 6 bases from J, with 6 bases in between. The CDR3 spans 12 residues.

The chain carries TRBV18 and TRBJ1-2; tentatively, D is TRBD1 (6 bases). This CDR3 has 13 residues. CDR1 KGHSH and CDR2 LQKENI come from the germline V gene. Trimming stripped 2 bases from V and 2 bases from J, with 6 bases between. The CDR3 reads CASSPGTNYGYTF. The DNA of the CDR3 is TGTGCCAGCTCACCAGGGACAAACTATGGCTACACCTTC.

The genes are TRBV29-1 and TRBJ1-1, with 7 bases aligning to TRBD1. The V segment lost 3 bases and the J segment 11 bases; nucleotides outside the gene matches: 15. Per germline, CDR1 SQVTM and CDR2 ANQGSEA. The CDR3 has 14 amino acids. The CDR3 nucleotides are TGCAGCGTTGACCGACAGGGCGAAAGCCCTGCCGCTTTCTTT. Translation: CSVDRQGESPAAFF.

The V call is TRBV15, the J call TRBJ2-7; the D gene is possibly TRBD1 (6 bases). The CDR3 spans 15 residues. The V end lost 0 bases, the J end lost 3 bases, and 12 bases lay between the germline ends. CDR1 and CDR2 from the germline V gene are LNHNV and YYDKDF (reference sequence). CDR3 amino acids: CATSRDDRPFYEQYF. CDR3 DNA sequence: TGTGCCACCAGCAGAGACGACAGGCCATTCTACGAGCAGTACTTC.

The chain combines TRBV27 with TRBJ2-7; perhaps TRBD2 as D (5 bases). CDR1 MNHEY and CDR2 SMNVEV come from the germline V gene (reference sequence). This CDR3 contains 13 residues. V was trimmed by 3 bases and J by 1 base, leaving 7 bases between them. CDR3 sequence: CASSLRRSYEQYF. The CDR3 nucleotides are TGTGCCAGCAGTTTGAGGAGGTCCTACGAGCAGTACTTC.

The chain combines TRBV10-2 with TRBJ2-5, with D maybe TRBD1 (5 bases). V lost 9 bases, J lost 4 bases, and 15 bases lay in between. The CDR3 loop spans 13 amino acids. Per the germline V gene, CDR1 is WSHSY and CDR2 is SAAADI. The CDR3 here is CASSRQSSETQYF. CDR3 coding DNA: TGCGCCAGTTCTAGACAGAGCTCAGAGACCCAGTACTTC.

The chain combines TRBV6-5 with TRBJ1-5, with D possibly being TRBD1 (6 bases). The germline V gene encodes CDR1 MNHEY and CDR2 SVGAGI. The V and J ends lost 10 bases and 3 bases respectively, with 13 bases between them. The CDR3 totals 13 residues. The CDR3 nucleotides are TGTGCCACAAGAGGACAGTACAATCAGCCCCAGCATTTT. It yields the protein CATRGQYNQPQHF.

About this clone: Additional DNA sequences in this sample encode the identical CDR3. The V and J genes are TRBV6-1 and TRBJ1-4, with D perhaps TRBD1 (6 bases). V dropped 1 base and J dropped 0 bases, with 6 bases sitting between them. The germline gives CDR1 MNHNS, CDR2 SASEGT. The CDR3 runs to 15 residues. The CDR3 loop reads CASSEGTATNEKLFF. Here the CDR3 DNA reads TGTGCCAGCAGTGAAGGGACAGCAACTAATGAAAAACTGTTTTTT.

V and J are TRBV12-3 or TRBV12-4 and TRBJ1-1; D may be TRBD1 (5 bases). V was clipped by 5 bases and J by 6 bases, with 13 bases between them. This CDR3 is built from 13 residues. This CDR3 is CASSPKGAAEAFF. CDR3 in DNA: TGTGCCAGCAGTCCTAAAGGGGCCGCTGAAGCTTTCTTT.

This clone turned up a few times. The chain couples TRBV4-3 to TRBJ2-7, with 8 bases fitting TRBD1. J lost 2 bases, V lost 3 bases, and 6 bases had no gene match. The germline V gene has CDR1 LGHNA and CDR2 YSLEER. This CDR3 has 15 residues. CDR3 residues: CASSQDRQGTYEQYF. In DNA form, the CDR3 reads TGCGCCAGCAGCCAGGACAGACAGGGGACCTACGAGCAGTACTTC.

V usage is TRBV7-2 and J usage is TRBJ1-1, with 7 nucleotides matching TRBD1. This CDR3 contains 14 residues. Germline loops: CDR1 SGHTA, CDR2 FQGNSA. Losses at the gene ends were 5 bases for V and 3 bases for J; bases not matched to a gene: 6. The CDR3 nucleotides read TGTGCCAGCAGCCCAGACAGGGATGACACTGAAGCTTTCTTT. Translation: CASSPDRDDTEAFF.

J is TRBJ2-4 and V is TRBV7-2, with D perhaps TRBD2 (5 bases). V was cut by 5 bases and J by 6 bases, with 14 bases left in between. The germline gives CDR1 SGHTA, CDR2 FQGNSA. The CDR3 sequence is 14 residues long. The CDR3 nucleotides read TGTGCCAGCAGCCCGCGGGCAAGGAGAAACATTCAGTACTTC. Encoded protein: CASSPRARRNIQYF.

The CDR3 is CATGRDYGYTF. As DNA, the CDR3 is TGTGCGACAGGTCGAGACTATGGCTACACCTTC. V gene TRBV10-3 combines with J gene TRBJ1-2; possibly TRBD1 for D (6 bases). Germline-derived CDR1 and CDR2 are ENHRY and SYGVKD. There are 11 residues in the CDR3.

The CDR3 loop reads CASSPEGAAYSPLHF. As DNA, the CDR3 is TGCGCCAGCAGCCCCGAGGGCGCCGCCTATTCACCCCTCCACTTT. This sequence joins TRBV5-1 and TRBJ1-6; D is ambiguous. Trimming left V 4 bases short and J 8 bases short, with 16 bases between. Germline V gene data show CDR1 as SGHRS and CDR2 as YFSETQ. The CDR3 is 15 amino acids.

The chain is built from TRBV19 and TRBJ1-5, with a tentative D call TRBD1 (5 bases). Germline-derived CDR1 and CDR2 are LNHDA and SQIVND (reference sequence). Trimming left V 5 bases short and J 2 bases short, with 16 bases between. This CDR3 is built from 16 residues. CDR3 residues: CASSAPGRGGNQPQHF. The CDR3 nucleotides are TGTGCCAGTAGTGCCCCGGGCCGGGGGGGCAATCAGCCCCAGCATTTT.

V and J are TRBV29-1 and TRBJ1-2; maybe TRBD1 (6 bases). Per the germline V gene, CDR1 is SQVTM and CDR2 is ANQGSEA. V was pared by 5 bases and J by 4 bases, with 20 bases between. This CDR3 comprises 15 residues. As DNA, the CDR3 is TGCAGCGTTCGGCAGGGGACCCTACGGGGCTATGGCTACACCTTC. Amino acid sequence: CSVRQGTLRGYGYTF. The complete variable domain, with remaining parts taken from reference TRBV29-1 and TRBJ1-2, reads SAVISQKPSRDICQRGTSLTIQCQVDSQVTMMFWYRQQPGQSLTLIATANQGSEATYESGFVIDKFPISRPNLTFSTLTVSNMSPEDSSIYLCSVRQGTLRGYGYTFGSGTRLTVV.

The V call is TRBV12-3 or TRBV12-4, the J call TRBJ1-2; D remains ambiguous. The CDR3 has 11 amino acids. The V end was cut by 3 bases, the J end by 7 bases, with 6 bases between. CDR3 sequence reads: CASSFNGGYTF. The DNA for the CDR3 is TGTGCCAGCAGTTTTAACGGTGGCTACACCTTC.

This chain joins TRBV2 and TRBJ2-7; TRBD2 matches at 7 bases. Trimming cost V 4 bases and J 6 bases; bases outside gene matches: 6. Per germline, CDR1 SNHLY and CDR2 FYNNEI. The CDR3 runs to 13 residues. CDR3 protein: CASSGTREGEQYF. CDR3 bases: TGTGCCAGCAGTGGTACCAGGGAGGGCGAGCAGTACTTC. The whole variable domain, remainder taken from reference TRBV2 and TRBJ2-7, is EPEVTQTPSHQVTQMGQEVILRCVPISNHLYFYWYRQILGQKVEFLVSFYNNEISEKSEIFDDQFSVERPDGSNFTLKIRSTKLEDSAMYFCASSGTREGEQYFGPGTRLTVT.

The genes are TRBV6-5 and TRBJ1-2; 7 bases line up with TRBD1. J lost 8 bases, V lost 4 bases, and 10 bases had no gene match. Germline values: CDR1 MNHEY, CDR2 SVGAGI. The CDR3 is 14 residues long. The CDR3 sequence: CASSSPDRKEGYTF. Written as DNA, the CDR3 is TGTGCCAGCAGTTCCCCGGACAGGAAGGAGGGCTACACCTTC.